The source of this T cell receptor beta chain is a study of blood T cell repertoires in COVID-19 (dated by TCRdb to the early 2020s). Study-wide context: Samples from collaborators originated in the United States, Italy and Spain and spanned both the acute and convalescent phases of COVID-19. The material from the prospective study consisted of cDNA or gDNA derived from T cells, B-cell-depleted T cells, or PBMCs. Deeply sampled blood TCRbeta repertoires from subjects exposed to, actively infected with, or recovered from COVID-19 were included in the dataset. The repertoires were released in a freely available public database meant as a resource for research on the immune response to SARS-CoV-2. Samples were obtained from the ongoing ImmuneRACE study (first 160 participants) and from over a thousand subjects provided by 6 global collaborators. A de-identified subject ID, COVID-19 status, age in years and sex were almost always included in the sample metadata. Where available, HLA class I and class II types were taken from metadata supplied by the sample provider and were not determined by assay-based typing. General findings and caveats noted by the study authors: The quantity of clinical and demographic metadata differed by source and by participant and was supplied without curation.

TCRbeta CDR3 regions were amplified from genomic DNA using the immunoSEQ Assay, a bias-controlled multiplex PCR. The original methods were these. Nucleated cell counts per sample were estimated from amplification of reference gene primers within the assay. To quantify the absolute abundance of each unique TCRbeta CDR3 rearrangement, sequence reads were collapsed and filtered. For each sample, productive Simpson clonality was calculated as the square root of Simpson's diversity index across productive rearrangements. Imported from immuneACCESS, the table was reduced by TCRdb to in-frame sequences with V and J called. These copies leave out some clones; in studies compared against another copy, an unresolved V gene accounts for under half, and the cause of the remainder is not known. From that table come the V and J calls and clone size; the DNA was used to work out D and trimming. A total of approximately 80,000 clones appear in this sample, around 82% of them only once. Together, the top ten hold roughly 3% of the sample.

One collaborating source in Seattle enrolled patients during active infection and followed them longitudinally through the course of disease. The collaborating institutions used their own protocols to collect whole blood in K2EDTA tubes. For TCRbeta analysis, collaborators shipped samples as frozen whole blood, isolated PBMCs, or DNA extracted from either of those sample types. CDR3 length: 13 amino acids, cysteine to phenylalanine. Of the read, only the CDR3 DNA is kept; its 39 bases are in frame from base 1. Looking up the germline V gene (reference sequence) yields CDR1 LGHDT and CDR2 YNNKEL. V is reduced by 4 bases and J by 10 bases, leaving a spacing of 11 bases between them. About this clone itself: Its antigen is still unknown. No base qualities exist here, and no much larger clone lies one base off it.

The origin of this receptor is a woman of 80 years or more with COVID-19, enrolled during active disease. Sequencing used peripheral blood. The rearranged segments are TRBV3-1 (or the pseudogene TRBV3-2) and TRBJ1-6; too little of a D gene remains to name it. The nucleotide sequence is given as TGTGCCAGCAGCCCCTCCCGAGGGTCACCCCTCCACTTT. This yields the protein CASSPSRGSPLHF.